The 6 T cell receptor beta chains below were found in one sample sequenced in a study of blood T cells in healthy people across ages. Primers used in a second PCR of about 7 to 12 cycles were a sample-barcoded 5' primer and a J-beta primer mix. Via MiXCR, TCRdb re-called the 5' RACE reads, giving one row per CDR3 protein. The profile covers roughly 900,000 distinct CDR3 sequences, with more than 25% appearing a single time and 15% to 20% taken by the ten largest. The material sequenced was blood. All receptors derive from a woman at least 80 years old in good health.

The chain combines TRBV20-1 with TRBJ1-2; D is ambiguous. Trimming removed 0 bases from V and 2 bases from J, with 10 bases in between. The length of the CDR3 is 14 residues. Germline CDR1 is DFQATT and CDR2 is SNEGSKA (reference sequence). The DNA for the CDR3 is TGCAGTGCTAGAGATTTGACTGGGAACTATGGCTACACCTTC. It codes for CSARDLTGNYGYTF.

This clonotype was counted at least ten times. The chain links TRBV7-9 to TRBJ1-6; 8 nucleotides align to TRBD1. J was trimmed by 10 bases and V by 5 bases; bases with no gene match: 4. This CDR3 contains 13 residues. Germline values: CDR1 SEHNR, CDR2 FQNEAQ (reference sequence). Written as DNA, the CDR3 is TGTGCCAGCAGCGCAGGGGGCTCCTCACCCCTCCACTTT. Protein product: CASSAGGSSPLHF.

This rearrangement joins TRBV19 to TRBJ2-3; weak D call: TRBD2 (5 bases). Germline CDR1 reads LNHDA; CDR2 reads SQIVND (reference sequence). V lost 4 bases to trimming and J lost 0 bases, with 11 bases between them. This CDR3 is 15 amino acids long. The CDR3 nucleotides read TGTGCCAGTAGTAGTTACGGCGGGAGCACAGATACGCAGTATTTT. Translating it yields CASSSYGGSTDTQYF.

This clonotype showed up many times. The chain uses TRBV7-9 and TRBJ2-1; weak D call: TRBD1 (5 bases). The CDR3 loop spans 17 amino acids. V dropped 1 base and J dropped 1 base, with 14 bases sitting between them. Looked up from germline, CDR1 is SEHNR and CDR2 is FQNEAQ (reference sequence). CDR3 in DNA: TGTGCCAGCAGCTTAGTACAGGTTGCTATTTCCTACAATGAGCAGTTCTTC. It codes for CASSLVQVAISYNEQFF.

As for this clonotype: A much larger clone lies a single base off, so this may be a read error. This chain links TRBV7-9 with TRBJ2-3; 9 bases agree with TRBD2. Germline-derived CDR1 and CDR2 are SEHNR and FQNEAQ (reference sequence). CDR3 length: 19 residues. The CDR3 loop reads CAGSLWLAGKGTRTDTQYF. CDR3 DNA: TGTGCCGGCAGCTTATGGCTAGCGGGAAAGGGGACCCGCACAGATACGCAGTATTTT.

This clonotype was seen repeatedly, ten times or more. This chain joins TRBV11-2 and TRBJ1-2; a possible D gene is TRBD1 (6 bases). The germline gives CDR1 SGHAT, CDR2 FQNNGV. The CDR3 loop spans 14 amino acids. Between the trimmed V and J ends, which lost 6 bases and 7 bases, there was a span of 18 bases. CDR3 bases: TGTGCCAGCAGGAGATTATCAGGGGTTGCTGGCTACACCTTC. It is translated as CASRRLSGVAGYTF.